The 9 T cell receptor beta chains reported below all come from one sample, sequenced in a study of vaccination effects on CD4 cells after COVID-19. With about ten days of culture completed, CD4+ T cells were isolated. No antigen is known for these receptors. The table came from immunoSEQ multiplex PCR; TCRdb's copy has only in-frame clones and leaves some out. Of roughly 56,000 clones listed, about 83% were seen once; the top ten hold around 2.9%. Sequences were derived from CD4+ T cells from PBMCs cultured without peptide, sampled before COVID-19 vaccination. These receptors all stem from a human donor who received a COVID-19 vaccine.

J is TRBJ1-1 and V is TRBV18, with no clear D. The CDR3 runs 13 residues. Germline V gene data show CDR1 as KGHSH and CDR2 as LQKENI. The V end was cut by 4 bases, the J end by 6 bases, with 12 bases between. CDR3 nucleotide sequence: TGTGCCAGCTCACAGACTCCCCGGGCTGAAGCTTTCTTT. This translates into CASSQTPRAEAFF.

The rearrangement joins TRBV6-6 to TRBJ2-4, with TRBD1 matching over 8 bases. The CDR3 covers 16 residues. V trimming: 0 bases; J trimming: 7 bases; junction bases outside the gene matches: 8. The germline CDR1 and CDR2 sequences are MNHNY and SVGAGI (reference sequence). The CDR3 loop is CASSYSVGAGGNIQYF. The CDR3 DNA is TGTGCCAGCAGTTACTCGGTCGGAGCAGGGGGCAACATTCAGTACTTC.

The gene calls are TRBV18 and TRBJ2-3; D is undetermined. This CDR3 is 15 amino acids long. The V end was cut by 6 bases, the J end by 0 bases, with 13 bases between. CDR1 and CDR2 (germline): KGHSH, LQKENI. This CDR3 reads CASSSNPASTDTQYF. CDR3 nucleotide sequence: TGTGCCAGCTCGTCGAACCCTGCTAGCACAGATACGCAGTATTTT.

This clone has only a few counts. The rearrangement uses TRBV6-5 and TRBJ1-2; D is perhaps TRBD1 (5 bases). Trimming left V 11 bases short and J 4 bases short, with 20 bases between. Looked up from germline, CDR1 is MNHEY and CDR2 is SVGAGI. CDR3 size: 14 residues. CDR3 amino acids: CALAYTWGGYGYTF. The DNA of the CDR3 is TGTGCCCTGGCCTATACCTGGGGGGGCTATGGCTACACCTTC.

This clone was detected only once. The J gene is TRBJ2-5, the V gene TRBV20-1; D is undetermined. The CDR3 has 10 amino acids. Germline values: CDR1 DFQATT, CDR2 SNEGSKA (reference sequence). With 3 bases removed from V and 5 bases from J, the gap between germline ends came to 4 bases. CDR3 coding DNA: TGCAGTGCTAGCGAGGAGACCCAGTACTTC. This encodes CSASEETQYF.

The chain has TRBV10-1 and TRBJ2-3; no reliable D call. Germline assignment: CDR1 WNHNN and CDR2 SYGVQD (reference sequence). V dropped 6 bases and J dropped 6 bases, with 16 bases sitting between them. The CDR3 contains 14 residues. The CDR3 DNA is TGCGCCAGCAGCGGAGAAGGGCCGCCCGATACGCAGTATTTT. As protein: CASSGEGPPDTQYF.

DNA of the CDR3: TGTGCCAGCAGTTACCAGGGGTCCAATCAGCCCCAGCATTTT. Translated: CASSYQGSNQPQHF. The chain carries TRBV6-2 or TRBV6-3 and TRBJ1-5; weak D call: TRBD1 (6 bases). Germline V gene sequence: CDR1 MNHEY, CDR2 SVGEGT. V lost 2 bases and J 3 bases, leaving 8 bases between the germline ends. The length of the CDR3 is 14 residues.

This clone showed up just a few times. The chain employs TRBV5-1 and TRBJ1-5, with D perhaps matching TRBD1 (6 bases). From germline, CDR1 is SGHRS and CDR2 YFSETQ. V lost 3 bases, J lost 9 bases, and 13 bases lay in between. This CDR3 region has 13 residues. The CDR3: CASSSDQGLPQHF. Written as DNA, the CDR3 is TGCGCCAGCAGCTCAGACCAGGGGCTGCCCCAGCATTTT. The variable domain in full, with the rest retrieved from reference TRBV5-1 and TRBJ1-5, is KAGVTQTPRYLIKTRGQQVTLSCSPISGHRSVSWYQQTPGQGLQFLFEYFSETQRNKGNFPGRFSGRQFSNSRSEMNVSTLELGDSALYLCASSSDQGLPQHFGDGTRLSIL.

The chain recombines TRBV7-9 with TRBJ2-3; TRBD1 or TRBD2 may be the D gene (6 bases each). The CDR3 length is 16 residues. With 1 base removed from V and 1 base from J, the gap between germline ends came to 12 bases. CDR1 is SEHNR, CDR2 FQNEAQ, per germline (reference sequence). CDR3 nucleotides: TGTGCCAGCAGCTTAGGGGGGCGGGGACGCACAGATACGCAGTATTTT. Amino acid sequence: CASSLGGRGRTDTQYF.